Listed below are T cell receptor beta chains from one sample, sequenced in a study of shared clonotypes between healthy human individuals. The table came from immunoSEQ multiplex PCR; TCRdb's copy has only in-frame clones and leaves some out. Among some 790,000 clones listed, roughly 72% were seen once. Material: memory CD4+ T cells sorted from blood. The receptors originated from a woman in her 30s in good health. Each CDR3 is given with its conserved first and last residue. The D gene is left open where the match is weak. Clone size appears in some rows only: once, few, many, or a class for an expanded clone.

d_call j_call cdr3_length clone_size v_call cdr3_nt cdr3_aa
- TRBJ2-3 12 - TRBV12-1 TGTGCCAGCAGCGAAAGCACAGATACGCAGTATTTT CASSESTDTQYF
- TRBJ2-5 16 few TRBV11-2 TGTGCCAGCAGCTTAGATCCGGGAGTACTCCAAGAGACCCAGTACTTC CASSLDPGVLQETQYF
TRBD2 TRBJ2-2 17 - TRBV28 TGTGCCAGCAGTTTACTAGCGGGAGGGTCGGGCACCGGGGAGCTGTTTTTT CASSLLAGGSGTGELFF
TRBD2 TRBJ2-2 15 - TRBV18 TGTGCCAGCTCAGCGAGCGGGACGAACACCGGGGAGCTGTTTTTT CASSASGTNTGELFF
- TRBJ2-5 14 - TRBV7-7 TGTGCCAGCAGCCCCGGACGGAGCGGGGAGACCCAGTACTTC CASSPGRSGETQYF
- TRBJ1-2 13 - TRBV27 TGTGCCAGCAGTCCACTCGGGTCTGGTGGCTACACCTTC CASSPLGSGGYTF
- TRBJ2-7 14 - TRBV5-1 TGCGCCAGCAGCATGGCCCCCGAGACCTACGAGCAGTACTTC CASSMAPETYEQYF
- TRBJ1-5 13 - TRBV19 TGTGCCGGTTCGGAGGTCAGCAATCAGCCCCAGCATTTT CAGSEVSNQPQHF
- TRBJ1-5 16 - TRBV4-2 TGTGCCAGCAGCCAAGATCGGGGAACGGGGGATCAGCCCCAGCATTTT CASSQDRGTGDQPQHF
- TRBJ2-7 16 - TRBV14 TGTGCCAGCAGCCCCTCTAGAGGGTTTCACTCCTACGAGCAGTACTTC CASSPSRGFHSYEQYF
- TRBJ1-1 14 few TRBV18 TGTGCCAGCTCCGCAACAGGGTCGGTAACTGAAGCTTTCTTT CASSATGSVTEAFF
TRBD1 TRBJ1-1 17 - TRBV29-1 TGCAGCGTCGTGCCGGGACAGGGTATAGAGGAGTGGACTGAAGCTTTCTTT CSVVPGQGIEEWTEAFF
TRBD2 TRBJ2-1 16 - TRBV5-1 TGCGCCAGCAGCTTGAGCGGGGACCCTAGGAAGAATGAGCAGTTCTTC CASSLSGDPRKNEQFF
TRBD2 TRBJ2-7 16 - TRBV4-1 TGCGCCAGCAGCCCGAAACTAGCGGGAGCATCCTACGAGCAGTACTTC CASSPKLAGASYEQYF
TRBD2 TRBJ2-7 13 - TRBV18 TGTGCCAGCTCACAGACTAGCACCTACGAGCAGTACTTC CASSQTSTYEQYF
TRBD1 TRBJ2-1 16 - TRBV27 TGTGCCAGCAGCCCACTAGAGGGGGCCACCTACAATGAGCAGTTCTTC CASSPLEGATYNEQFF
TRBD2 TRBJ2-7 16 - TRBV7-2 TGTGCCAGCACCTTCCCCCCGCGGGGGAGATCCTACGAGCAGTACTTC CASTFPPRGRSYEQYF
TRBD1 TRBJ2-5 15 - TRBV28 TGTGCCAGCAGTCCCTGGACAGGGGGTTTAGAGACCCAGTACTTC CASSPWTGGLETQYF
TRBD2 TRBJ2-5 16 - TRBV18 TGTGCCAGCTCACCACCGGGACTAGCGGGAGAAGAGACCCAGTACTTC CASSPPGLAGEETQYF
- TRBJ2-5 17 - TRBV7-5 TGTGTCAGAAGCCTTTGGGGGGAATCAACGTACCAAGAGACCCAGTACTTC CVRSLWGESTYQETQYF
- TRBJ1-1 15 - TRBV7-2 TGTGCCAGCAGCTTAGGAGGGGCAGCGAACACTGAAGCTTTCTTT CASSLGGAANTEAFF
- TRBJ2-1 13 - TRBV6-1 TGTGCCAGCAGTGAATGGGTCACCCCCCAGCAGTTCTTC CASSEWVTPQQFF
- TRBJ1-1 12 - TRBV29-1 TGCAGCGTGGCAGGGGACGTGACTGAAGCTTTCTTT CSVAGDVTEAFF
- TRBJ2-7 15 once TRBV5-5 TGTGCCAGCTGTAGTGACTGGGGGCAAGCCTACGAGCAGTACTTC CASCSDWGQAYEQYF
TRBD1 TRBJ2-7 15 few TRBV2 TGTGCCAGCAGCGGGACAGGAGGCCTCTGGGGCGAGCAGTACTTC CASSGTGGLWGEQYF
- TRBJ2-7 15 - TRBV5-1 TGCGCCAGCAGTCCTCGGGACGGGACCTCCTACGAGCAGTACTTC CASSPRDGTSYEQYF
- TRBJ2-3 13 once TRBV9 TGTGCCAGCAGCTCAGACAGAGCAGATACGCAGTATTTT CASSSDRADTQYF
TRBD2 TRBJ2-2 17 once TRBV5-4 TGTGCCAGCAGCCCGTCTGTAGGGACTAGCGTAACCGGGGAGCTGTTTTTT CASSPSVGTSVTGELFF
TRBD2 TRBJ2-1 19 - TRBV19 TGTGCCAGTAGTATTGATAGCGCTAGCGGGCCTTTTTTTATCAATGAGCAGTTCTTC CASSIDSASGPFFINEQFF
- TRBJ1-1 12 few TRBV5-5 TGTGCCAGCTTAGACCCGGGAACTGAAGCTTTCTTT CASLDPGTEAFF
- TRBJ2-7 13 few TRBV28 TGTGCCAGCACCTCCGGGGGTAGGTACGAGCAGTACTTC CASTSGGRYEQYF
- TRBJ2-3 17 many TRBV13 TGTGCCAGCAGCCCCGGGTTTGCGGATAGTCACACAGATACGCAGTATTTT CASSPGFADSHTDTQYF
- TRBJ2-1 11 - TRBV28 TGTGCCAGCAGTTGGCCCAATGAGCAGTTCTTC CASSWPNEQFF
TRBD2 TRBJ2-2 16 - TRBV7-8 TGTGCCAGCAGCTTAAAACTAGCGGGAGCCACCGGGGAGCTGTTTTTT CASSLKLAGATGELFF
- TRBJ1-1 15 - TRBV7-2 TGTGCCAGCAGCTTAGTAGGGGATATGAACACTGAAGCTTTCTTT CASSLVGDMNTEAFF
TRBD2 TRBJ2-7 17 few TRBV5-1 TGCGCCAGCAGCTTGGATATCCGGACTAGCGGCTACTACGAGCAGTACTTC CASSLDIRTSGYYEQYF
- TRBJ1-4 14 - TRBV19 TGTGCCAGTAGTATCTCCGCGTGGAATGAAAAACTGTTTTTT CASSISAWNEKLFF
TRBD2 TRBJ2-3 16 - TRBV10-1 TGCGCCAGCACCCCGACTAGCAGACTGCCCACAGATACGCAGTATTTT CASTPTSRLPTDTQYF
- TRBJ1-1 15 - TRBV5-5 TGTGCCAGCAGCTCCGTGAACCCGGGAAACACTGAAGCTTTCTTT CASSSVNPGNTEAFF
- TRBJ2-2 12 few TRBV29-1 TGCAGCGTTGAAAATCGGCCCGGGGAGCTGTTTTTT CSVENRPGELFF
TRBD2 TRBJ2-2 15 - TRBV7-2 TGTGCCAGCAGCTACTTAGGGAGGGGCACCGGGGAGCTGTTTTTT CASSYLGRGTGELFF
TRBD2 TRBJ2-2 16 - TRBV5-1 TGCGCCAGCAGCCTACTAGCGGGAGGAACCACCGGGGAGCTGTTTTTT CASSLLAGGTTGELFF
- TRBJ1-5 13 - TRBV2 TGTGCCAGCAGACAGGCAGGGATGCAGCCCCAGCATTTT CASRQAGMQPQHF
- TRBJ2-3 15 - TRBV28 TGTGCCAGCAGTTTATCCTCCCGGTTGACAGATACGCAGTATTTT CASSLSSRLTDTQYF
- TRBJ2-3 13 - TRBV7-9 TGTGCCAGCAGCTTAGGTTCCCCCGATACGCAGTATTTT CASSLGSPDTQYF
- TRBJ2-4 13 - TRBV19 TGTGCCAGTAGTATGGAGTTAGGAAACATTCAGTACTTC CASSMELGNIQYF
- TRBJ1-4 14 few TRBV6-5 TGTGCCAGCAGTTACGGTGGACGGCCTGAAAAACTGTTTTTT CASSYGGRPEKLFF